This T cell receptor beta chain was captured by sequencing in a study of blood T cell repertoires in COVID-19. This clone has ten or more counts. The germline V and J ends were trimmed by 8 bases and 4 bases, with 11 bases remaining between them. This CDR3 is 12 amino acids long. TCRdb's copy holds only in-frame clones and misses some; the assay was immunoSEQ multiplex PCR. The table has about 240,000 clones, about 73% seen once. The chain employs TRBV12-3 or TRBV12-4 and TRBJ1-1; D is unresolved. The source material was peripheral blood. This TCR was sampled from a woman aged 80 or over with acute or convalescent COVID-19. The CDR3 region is CASSGETTEAFF. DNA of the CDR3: TGTGCCAGCTCCGGGGAGACCACTGAAGCTTTCTTT.